The rows below give T cell receptor beta chains drawn from one sample of a study of T cells after yellow fever vaccination. TCRdb independently ran MiXCR on the 5' RACE reads; one entry per CDR3 protein. This sample yields 600,000 to 750,000 distinct CDR3 sequences, of which roughly an eighth are seen a single time; more than 12% belongs to the top ten. The sequenced sample was PBMCs, obtained on the day of the yellow fever booster vaccination. The receptors were sampled from a man aged 25-40 years who received the YFV17D yellow fever vaccine. Each CDR3 is given with its conserved first and last residue. The D gene is left open where the match is weak. Rows give clone size only sometimes, using once, few, many, or a class for an expanded clone.

D: NA
J: TRBJ1-2
V: TRBV6-5
size: few
DNA: TGTGCCAGCAGTTACGTTACTTCCTATGGCTACACCTTC
CDR3: CASSYVTSYGYTF

D: TRBD2
J: TRBJ2-3
V: TRBV14
size: few
DNA: TGTGCCAGCAGCCACCTTCTCCCAACTAGCGTGTACACAGATACGCAGTATTTT
CDR3: CASSHLLPTSVYTDTQYF

D: NA
J: TRBJ2-1
V: TRBV5-4
size: NA
DNA: TGTGCCAGCAGCTACCGGGACTCTCGGGGGTATGAGCAGTTCTTC
CDR3: CASSYRDSRGYEQFF

D: NA
J: TRBJ1-1
V: TRBV10-3
size: NA
DNA: TGTGCCATCAGTGACCACAACAGGGTTGTACTATTCGCTGAAGCTTTCTTT
CDR3: CAISDHNRVVLFAEAFF

D: NA
J: TRBJ1-4
V: TRBV20-1
size: few
DNA: TGCAGTGCCATATTAGCGGCGAAGGGCGAAAAACTGTTTTTT
CDR3: CSAILAAKGEKLFF

D: NA
J: TRBJ2-7
V: TRBV20-1
size: NA
DNA: TGCAGTGCTAGGGGGGCCGGAGCGGACCTATTCTACGAGCAGTACTTC
CDR3: CSARGAGADLFYEQYF

D: NA
J: TRBJ1-5
V: TRBV19
size: NA
DNA: TGTGCCAGTAGTCGGTTGGGCGGCGGCAATCAGCCCCAGCATTTT
CDR3: CASSRLGGGNQPQHF

D: NA
J: TRBJ2-5
V: TRBV5-1
size: few
DNA: TGCGCCAGCAGCGCCCAGGGGTTTAAAGAGACCCAGTACTTC
CDR3: CASSAQGFKETQYF

D: NA
J: TRBJ2-5
V: TRBV6-2/TRBV6-3
size: NA
DNA: TGTGCCAGCGCGGAGTTACAAGAGACCCAGTACTTC
CDR3: CASAELQETQYF

D: NA
J: TRBJ2-3
V: TRBV4-3
size: NA
DNA: TGCGCCAGCAGCCAAGATCTTGGACGAACCACAGATACGCAGTATTTT
CDR3: CASSQDLGRTTDTQYF

D: NA
J: TRBJ1-1
V: TRBV20-1
size: NA
DNA: TGCAGTGCTAGTGGTGGGGAGATGAACACTGAAGCTTTCTTT
CDR3: CSASGGEMNTEAFF

D: NA
J: TRBJ2-1
V: TRBV7-2
size: NA
DNA: TGTGCCAGCAGCTTATATCGGAACAATGAGCAGTTCTTC
CDR3: CASSLYRNNEQFF

D: NA
J: TRBJ1-3
V: TRBV7-9
size: NA
DNA: TGTGCCAGCAGCTTAGGTGAAGACTATCGGGCCCACAGGTTT
CDR3: CASSLGEDYRAHRF

D: NA
J: TRBJ1-3
V: TRBV12-3/TRBV12-4
size: NA
DNA: TGTGCCAGCAGTTTGGTAGGGATCTCTGGAAACACCATATATTTT
CDR3: CASSLVGISGNTIYF

D: NA
J: TRBJ1-4
V: TRBV7-9
size: few
DNA: TGTGCCAGCAGCTTGCAGGGGTCATCTAATGAAAAACTGTTTTTT
CDR3: CASSLQGSSNEKLFF

D: NA
J: TRBJ2-7
V: TRBV20-1
size: NA
DNA: TGCAGTGCAATCGACGGTTCCTACGAGCAGTACTTC
CDR3: CSAIDGSYEQYF

D: NA
J: TRBJ2-1
V: TRBV4-3
size: NA
DNA: TGCGCCAGCAGCCAAGTAAAGACGAACAATGAGCAGTTCTTC
CDR3: CASSQVKTNNEQFF

D: TRBD2
J: TRBJ2-7
V: TRBV4-3
size: NA
DNA: TGCGCCAGCAGCCAAGAACCTAGCGGGAGAAACTACGAGCAGTACTTC
CDR3: CASSQEPSGRNYEQYF

D: TRBD2
J: TRBJ2-3
V: TRBV24-1
size: few
DNA: TGTGCCACCAGTGAACCCCTAGCGGGAGGAACTTCTAGCACAGATACGCAGTATTTT
CDR3: CATSEPLAGGTSSTDTQYF

D: NA
J: TRBJ2-5
V: TRBV7-9
size: many
DNA: TGTGCCAGCAGCTCCGGGACTCGAGAGACCCAGTACTTC
CDR3: CASSSGTRETQYF

D: TRBD2
J: TRBJ2-5
V: TRBV19
size: NA
DNA: TGTGCCAGTAGGAAGACCCGGGAGGGCGAGACCCAGTACTTC
CDR3: CASRKTREGETQYF

D: NA
J: TRBJ1-1
V: TRBV6-4
size: NA
DNA: TGTGCCAGCAGTGTCTACCGTGAAGCTTTCTTT
CDR3: CASSVYREAFF

D: NA
J: TRBJ2-5
V: TRBV5-1
size: NA
DNA: TGCGCCAGCTCCCAGGGACGAGGAGGGGAGACCCAGTACTTC
CDR3: CASSQGRGGETQYF